This T cell receptor (beta chain) was profiled in a study of OX40 agonist ivuxolimab in advanced cancers. Across the study: Patients were dosed with the agonistic anti-OX40 (CD134) antibody ivuxolimab. Cancers in dose escalation were hepatocellular, melanoma, renal cell and head and neck.

Sequencing was performed with immunoSEQ multiplex PCR; in TCRdb, only in-frame clones are kept and a portion is missing. The sample shows about 19,000 clones, 75% to 85% of them seen only once. Germline assignment: CDR1 MDHEN and CDR2 SYDVKM. Losses at the gene ends were 3 bases for V and 3 bases for J; bases not matched to a gene: 6. The CDR3 length is 15 residues. The TCR was taken from an adult with an advanced solid tumor such as melanoma, head and neck, liver or kidney cancer. This chain connects TRBV28 to TRBJ2-7, with 9 positions matching TRBD2. The sample in question was CD4+ or CD8+ T cells sorted from blood, obtained in a trial of the OX40 agonist ivuxolimab. Here the CDR3 reads CASSFSLAGYYEQYF. For the CDR3, the DNA is TGTGCCAGCAGTTTCTCTCTAGCGGGGTACTACGAGCAGTACTTC.